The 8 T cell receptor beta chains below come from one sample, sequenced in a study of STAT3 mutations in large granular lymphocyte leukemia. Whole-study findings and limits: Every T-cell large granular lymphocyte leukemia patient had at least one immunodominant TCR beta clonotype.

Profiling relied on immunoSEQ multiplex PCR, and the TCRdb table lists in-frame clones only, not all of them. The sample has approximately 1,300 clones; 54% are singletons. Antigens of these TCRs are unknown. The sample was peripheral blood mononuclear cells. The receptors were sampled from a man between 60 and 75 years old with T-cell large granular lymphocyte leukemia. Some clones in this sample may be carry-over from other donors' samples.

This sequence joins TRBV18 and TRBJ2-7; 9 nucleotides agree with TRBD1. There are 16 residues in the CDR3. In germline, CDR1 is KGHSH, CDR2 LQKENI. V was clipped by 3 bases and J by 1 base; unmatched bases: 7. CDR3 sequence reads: CASSPQSGTGSYEQYF. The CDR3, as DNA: TGTGCCAGCTCACCGCAATCCGGGACAGGGTCCTACGAGCAGTACTTC.

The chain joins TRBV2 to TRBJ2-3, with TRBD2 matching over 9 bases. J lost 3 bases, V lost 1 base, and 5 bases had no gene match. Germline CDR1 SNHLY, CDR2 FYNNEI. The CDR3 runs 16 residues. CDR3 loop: CASSEGAGGSTDTQYF. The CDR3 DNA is TGTGCCAGCAGTGAAGGCGCGGGAGGGTCGACAGATACGCAGTATTTT.

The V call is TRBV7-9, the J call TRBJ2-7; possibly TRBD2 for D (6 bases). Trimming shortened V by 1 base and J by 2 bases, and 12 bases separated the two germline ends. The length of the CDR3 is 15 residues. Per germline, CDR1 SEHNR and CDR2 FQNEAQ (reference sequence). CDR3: CASSLVSGRTYEQYF. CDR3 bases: TGTGCCAGCAGCTTAGTGTCCGGGAGAACCTACGAGCAGTACTTC.

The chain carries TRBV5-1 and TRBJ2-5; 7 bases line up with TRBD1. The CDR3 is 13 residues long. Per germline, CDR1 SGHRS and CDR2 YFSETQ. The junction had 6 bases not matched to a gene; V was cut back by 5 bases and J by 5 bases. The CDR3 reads CASRQTGTETQYF. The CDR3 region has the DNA TGCGCCAGCAGGCAGACAGGGACGGAGACCCAGTACTTC.

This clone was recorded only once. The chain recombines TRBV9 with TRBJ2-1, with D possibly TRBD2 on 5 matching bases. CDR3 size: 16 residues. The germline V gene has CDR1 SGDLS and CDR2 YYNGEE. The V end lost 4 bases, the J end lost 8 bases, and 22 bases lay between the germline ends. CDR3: CASSLYSEFRGDEQFF. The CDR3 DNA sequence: TGTGCCAGCAGCCTATATAGCGAATTTCGTGGCGATGAGCAGTTCTTC.

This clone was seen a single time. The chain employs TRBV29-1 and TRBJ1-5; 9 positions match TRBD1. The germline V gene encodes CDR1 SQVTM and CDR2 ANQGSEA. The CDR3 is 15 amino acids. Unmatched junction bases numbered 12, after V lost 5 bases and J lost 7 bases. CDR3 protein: CSVRETGGLGQPQHF. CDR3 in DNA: TGCAGCGTTAGAGAAACAGGGGGCTTGGGACAGCCCCAGCATTTT.

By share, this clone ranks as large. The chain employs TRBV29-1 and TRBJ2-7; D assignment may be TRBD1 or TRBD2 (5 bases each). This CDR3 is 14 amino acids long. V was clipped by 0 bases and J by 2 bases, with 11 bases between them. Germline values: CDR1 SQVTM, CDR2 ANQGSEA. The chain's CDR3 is CSVEEAGSAYEQYF. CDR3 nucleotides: TGCAGCGTTGAAGAGGCAGGGAGCGCCTACGAGCAGTACTTC.

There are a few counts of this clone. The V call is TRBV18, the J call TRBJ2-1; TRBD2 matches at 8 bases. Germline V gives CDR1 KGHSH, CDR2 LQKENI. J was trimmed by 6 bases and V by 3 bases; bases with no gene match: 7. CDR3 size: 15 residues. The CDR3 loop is CASSPAAGEANEQFF. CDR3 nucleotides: TGTGCCAGCTCACCCGCAGCGGGAGAGGCCAATGAGCAGTTCTTC.